These 20 T cell receptor beta chains originate from one sample sequenced in a study of T cell responses to AZD1222 COVID-19 vaccine. Using immunoSEQ multiplex PCR, the repertoire was profiled, and TCRdb retains in-frame clones only, with some absent. The profile shows about 120,000 clones, around 94% of them singletons. Sequenced material: peripheral blood, taken on day 0 of AZD1222 vaccination. All receptors derive from an adult in good health.

The gene calls are TRBV11-2 and TRBJ2-3; weak D call: TRBD1 (6 bases). The CDR3 has 15 amino acids. Germline CDR1 is SGHAT and CDR2 is FQNNGV. V lost 1 base and J lost 2, with 10 bases in between. The CDR3 nucleotides read TGTGCCAGCAGCTTAGGGGCAGGGGTCACAGATACGCAGTATTTT. Encoded protein: CASSLGAGVTDTQYF.

This clone occurred a few times. This rearrangement joins TRBV30 to TRBJ2-7, with 13 bases matching TRBD2. The V and J ends lost 2 bases and 6 bases, in that order; junction bases with no gene match: 13. The germline CDR1 and CDR2 sequences are GTSNPN and SVGIG (reference sequence). CDR3 size: 17 residues. Here the CDR3 DNA reads TGTGCCTGGAGTTCTCGGACTAGCGGGAGAAATCCATCCGAGCAGTACTTC. It codes for CAWSSRTSGRNPSEQYF.

The rearrangement links TRBV10-3 to TRBJ2-2, with no clear D. The CDR3 runs to 12 residues. V was pared by 8 bases and J by 2 bases, with 6 bases between. Germline values: CDR1 ENHRY, CDR2 SYGVKD. The CDR3 nucleotides read TGTGCCATCGGTCTTAACACCGGGGAGCTGTTTTTT. This translates into CAIGLNTGELFF.

The CDR3 coding sequence is TGTGCCAGTATCCCGGGACTCCTAGCTAACTATGGCTACACCTTC. As protein: CASIPGLLANYGYTF. The gene calls are TRBV28 and TRBJ1-2; D perhaps matches TRBD1 (5 bases). The V end was cut by 9 bases, the J end by 0 bases, with 17 bases between. There are 15 residues in the CDR3. Germline V CDR1 and CDR2: MDHEN, SYDVKM.

The V and J genes are TRBV7-9 and TRBJ2-4; TRBD1 agrees at 7 bases. This CDR3 spans 14 amino acids. Germline V lookup: CDR1 SEHNR, CDR2 FQNEAQ (reference sequence). V was clipped by 1 base and J by 3 bases; unmatched bases: 0. The chain's CDR3 is CASSLGTGKNIQYF. CDR3 DNA: TGTGCCAGCAGCTTAGGGACAGGCAAAAACATTCAGTACTTC.

The chain is built from TRBV2 and TRBJ2-7, with 7 bases aligning to TRBD1. With V trimmed by 6 bases and J by 6 bases, 5 bases remained unmatched. The CDR3 consists of 12 residues. Germline CDR1 is SNHLY and CDR2 is FYNNEI. CDR3 coding DNA: TGTGCCAGCAGAAGACAGGGACCCGAGCAGTACTTC. It is translated as CASRRQGPEQYF.

This clone appeared a few times. This chain connects TRBV30 to TRBJ1-2; D may be TRBD1 (5 bases). V dropped 3 bases and J dropped 9 bases, with 17 bases sitting between them. Per germline, CDR1 GTSNPN and CDR2 SVGIG (reference sequence). The CDR3 loop spans 13 amino acids. CDR3: CAWSTSSSGRYTF. For the CDR3, the DNA is TGTGCCTGGAGCACCTCCTCCTCAGGGCGCTACACCTTC.

The J gene is TRBJ2-5, the V gene TRBV7-8; 7 bases align to TRBD1. Per germline, CDR1 SGHVS and CDR2 FQNEAQ. The CDR3 is 16 amino acids. The trim removed 4 bases at V and 1 base at J, leaving 9 bases unmatched. The CDR3 is CASSSFRGGPQETQYF. The CDR3 region has the DNA TGTGCCAGCAGCTCCTTTAGAGGGGGCCCCCAAGAGACCCAGTACTTC.

This clone appeared once. The rearrangement links TRBV5-1 to TRBJ1-5, with TRBD1 matching over 10 bases. The junction had 7 bases not matched to a gene; V was cut back by 4 bases and J by 3 bases. Germline V gene sequence: CDR1 SGHRS, CDR2 YFSETQ. There are 16 residues in the CDR3. CDR3 coding DNA: TGCGCCAGCAGCCGAGGGACAGGGGAAAACAATCAGCCCCAGCATTTT. Translated, it gives CASSRGTGENNQPQHF.

The V and J genes are TRBV7-8 and TRBJ1-2; 9 bases agree with TRBD1. Losses at the gene ends were 5 bases for V and 8 bases for J; bases not matched to a gene: 6. The CDR3 has 13 residues. Germline CDR1 SGHVS, CDR2 FQNEAQ. The CDR3 nucleotides are TGTGCCAGCAGCCCCACAGGGGGCTACGGCTACACCTTC. This gives the protein CASSPTGGYGYTF. Together with reference TRBV7-8 and TRBJ1-2, the CDR3 gives the full variable domain: GAGVSQSPRYKVAKRGQDVALRCDPISGHVSLFWYQQALGQGPEFLTYFQNEAQLDKSGLPSDRFFAERPEGSVSTLKIQRTQQEDSAVYLCASSPTGGYGYTFGSGTRLTVV.

V gene TRBV19 combines with J gene TRBJ2-3; perhaps TRBD1 as D (5 bases). In germline, CDR1 is LNHDA, CDR2 SQIVND (reference sequence). The CDR3 contains 13 residues. Trimming shortened V by 0 bases and J by 5 bases, and 6 bases separated the two germline ends. CDR3 DNA sequence: TGTGCCAGTAGTATAGATAGGGGAGATACGCAGTATTTT. Translated: CASSIDRGDTQYF.

The chain recombines TRBV5-1 with TRBJ2-5, with 12 nucleotides matching TRBD2. The CDR3 is 15 amino acids. Germline values: CDR1 SGHRS, CDR2 YFSETQ. With 5 bases clipped from V and 5 bases from J, the junction kept 7 bases outside the gene matches. The DNA for the CDR3 is TGCGCCAGCAGTTCGACTAGCGGGAGATACGAGACCCAGTACTTC. Residues: CASSSTSGRYETQYF. Based on the CDR3 plus reference TRBV5-1 and TRBJ2-5, the full variable domain is KAGVTQTPRYLIKTRGQQVTLSCSPISGHRSVSWYQQTPGQGLQFLFEYFSETQRNKGNFPGRFSGRQFSNSRSEMNVSTLELGDSALYLCASSSTSGRYETQYFGPGTRLLVL.

This chain connects TRBV28 to TRBJ1-4; D unclear. CDR1 and CDR2 (germline): MDHEN, SYDVKM. Trimming removed 2 bases from V and 0 bases from J, with 4 bases in between. The CDR3 has 14 amino acids. CDR3 amino acids: CASSLVATNEKLFF. CDR3 DNA: TGTGCCAGCAGTTTAGTTGCAACTAATGAAAAACTGTTTTTT.

The rearrangement links TRBV11-2 to TRBJ2-1; 7 bases are a match to TRBD2. V lost 3 bases and J lost 0; bases outside the gene matches: 5. In germline, CDR1 is SGHAT, CDR2 FQNNGV. The CDR3 is made up of 16 amino acids. CDR3 amino acids: CASSFSAGSSYNEQFF. The DNA for the CDR3 is TGTGCCAGCAGCTTCTCAGCGGGATCCTCCTACAATGAGCAGTTCTTC.

The J gene is TRBJ1-3, the V gene TRBV9, with a tentative D call TRBD1 (6 bases). There are 17 residues in the CDR3. Trimming cost V 0 bases and J 0 bases, with 13 bases left between them. CDR1 is SGDLS and CDR2 is YYNGEE in the germline V gene. Written as DNA, the CDR3 is TGTGCCAGCAGCGTAGAACACAGGGCTAGCTCTGGAAACACCATATATTTT. Amino acid sequence: CASSVEHRASSGNTIYF.

This chain links TRBV28 with TRBJ2-7; the D call may be TRBD1 or TRBD2 (5 bases each). This CDR3 spans 14 amino acids. Germline assignment: CDR1 MDHEN and CDR2 SYDVKM. Trimming removed 2 bases from V and 2 bases from J, with 10 bases in between. Here the CDR3 DNA reads TGTGCCAGCAGTTTAGTCGGGGCCGCCTACGAGCAGTACTTC. The encoded protein is CASSLVGAAYEQYF.

This clone was detected a few times. The rearrangement links TRBV5-1 to TRBJ2-7, with D maybe TRBD2 (6 bases). CDR1 is SGHRS and CDR2 is YFSETQ in the germline V gene. This CDR3 is 12 amino acids long. Trimming stripped 2 bases from V and 4 bases from J, with 7 bases between. CDR3 in amino acids: CASSFAGYEQYF. In DNA, the CDR3 is TGCGCCAGCAGCTTCGCGGGATACGAGCAGTACTTC.

The rearrangement joins TRBV4-1 to TRBJ1-1; D perhaps matches TRBD1 (5 bases). Germline V gene lookup returns CDR1 MGHRA and CDR2 YSYEKL. Trimming took off 5 bases at V and 3 bases at J, with 16 bases between the two ends. The CDR3 covers 15 residues. CDR3 residues: CASSLNRGLDTEAFF. The DNA of the CDR3 is TGCGCCAGCAGCTTGAATCGGGGGTTGGACACTGAAGCTTTCTTT.

The V call is TRBV9, the J call TRBJ1-5, with 7 bases that match TRBD1. CDR1 and CDR2 (germline): SGDLS, YYNGEE. CDR3 size: 14 residues. V shed 3 bases, J shed 7 bases, and the junction held 7 bases outside the gene matches. The CDR3 reads CASSAGGFDQPQHF. The CDR3 DNA reads TGTGCCAGCAGCGCAGGGGGTTTCGACCAGCCCCAGCATTTT.

J is TRBJ2-7 and V is TRBV30; 13 bases align to TRBD2. Germline lookup yields CDR1 GTSNPN and CDR2 SVGIG (reference sequence). Losses at the gene ends were 3 bases for V and 3 bases for J; bases not matched to a gene: 2. This CDR3 region has 14 residues. The CDR3, as DNA: TGTGCCTGGAGGACTAGCGGGAGGCTCTACGAGCAGTACTTC. Protein product: CAWRTSGRLYEQYF.